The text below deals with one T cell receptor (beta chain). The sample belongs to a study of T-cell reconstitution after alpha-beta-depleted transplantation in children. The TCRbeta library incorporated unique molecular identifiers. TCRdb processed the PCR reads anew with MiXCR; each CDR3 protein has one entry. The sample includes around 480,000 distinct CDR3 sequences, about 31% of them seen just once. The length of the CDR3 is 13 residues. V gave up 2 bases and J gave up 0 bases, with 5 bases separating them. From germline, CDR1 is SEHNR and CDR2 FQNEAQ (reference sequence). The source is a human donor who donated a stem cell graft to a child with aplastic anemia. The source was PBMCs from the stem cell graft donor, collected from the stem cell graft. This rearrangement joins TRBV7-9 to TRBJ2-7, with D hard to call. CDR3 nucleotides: TGTGCCAGCAGCTTAATAGCCTCCTACGAGCAGTACTTC. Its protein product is CASSLIASYEQYF.